Presented here are 5 T cell receptor beta chains from one specimen sequenced in a study of metastatic and nonmetastatic thyroid tumors. From the PCR reads, TCRdb re-called clones with MiXCR. The sample lists 35,000 to 50,000 clones; approximately 16% were seen once. Each patient went into thyroid surgery without having received any treatment. Sequenced: tumor tissue. The receptors here all came from a female donor with papillary thyroid cancer or a benign thyroid nodule (not recorded which). Some clones in this sample may be carry-over from other donors' samples.

This clone was seen ten or more times. V usage is TRBV5-1 and J usage is TRBJ2-7, with 7 bases identical to TRBD2. V was clipped by 4 bases and J by 0 bases; unmatched bases: 7. The germline gives CDR1 SGHRS, CDR2 YFSETQ. This CDR3 spans 15 amino acids. The CDR3 DNA follows: TGCGCCAGCAGCCCCCTAGCGGCTAGCTCCTACGAGCAGTACTTC. Its protein product is CASSPLAASSYEQYF.

This clone was recorded at least ten times. The rearrangement uses TRBV29-1 and TRBJ2-1; D is perhaps TRBD1 or TRBD2 (6 bases each). Trimming took off 4 bases at V and 1 base at J, with 14 bases between the two ends. Germline assignment: CDR1 SQVTM and CDR2 ANQGSEA. CDR3 size: 15 residues. CDR3 loop: CSVVSGAGSYNEQFF. In DNA form, the CDR3 reads TGCAGCGTTGTCTCGGGGGCGGGGTCCTACAATGAGCAGTTCTTC.

At least ten counts were recorded for this clone. The genes are TRBV13 and TRBJ2-5; 8 bases agree with TRBD1. This CDR3 is built from 16 residues. Trimming removed 3 bases from V and 4 bases from J; junction bases left unmatched: 10. Germline values: CDR1 PRHDT, CDR2 FYEKMQ (reference sequence). The CDR3 nucleotides are TGTGCCAGCAGCTTGAGGACAGGGCCCCGGGGAGAGACCCAGTACTTC. As protein: CASSLRTGPRGETQYF.

This clone has a count of ten or more. The rearrangement joins TRBV2 to TRBJ1-2; D perhaps matches TRBD1 (6 bases). The CDR3 contains 16 residues. V dropped 6 bases and J dropped 0 bases, with 17 bases sitting between them. In germline, CDR1 is SNHLY, CDR2 FYNNEI. CDR3 coding DNA: TGTGCCAGCAGACGTGACCTCAGGGGTTCTAACTATGGCTACACCTTC. Encoded protein: CASRRDLRGSNYGYTF.

The chain links TRBV5-1 to TRBJ2-7, with D hard to call. V lost 3 bases, J lost 5 bases, and 3 bases lay in between. Germline V lookup: CDR1 SGHRS, CDR2 YFSETQ. The CDR3 spans 10 residues. Written as DNA, the CDR3 is TGCGCCAGCAGCTGGGACGAGCAGTACTTC. Protein: CASSWDEQYF.